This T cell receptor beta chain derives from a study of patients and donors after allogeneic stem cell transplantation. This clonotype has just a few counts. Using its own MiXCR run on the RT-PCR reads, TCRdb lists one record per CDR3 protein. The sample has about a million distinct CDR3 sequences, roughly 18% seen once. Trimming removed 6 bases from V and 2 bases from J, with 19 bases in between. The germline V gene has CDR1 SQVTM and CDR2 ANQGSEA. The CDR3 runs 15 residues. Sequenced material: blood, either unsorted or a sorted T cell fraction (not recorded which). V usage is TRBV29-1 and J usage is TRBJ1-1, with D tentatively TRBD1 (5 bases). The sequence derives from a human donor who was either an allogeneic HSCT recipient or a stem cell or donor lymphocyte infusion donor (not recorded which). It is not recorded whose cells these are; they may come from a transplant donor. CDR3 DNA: TGCAGCGTCGTTGCCTGGGACGGACCTAACACTGAAGCTTTCTTT. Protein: CSVVAWDGPNTEAFF.